This TCR beta chain was observed in a study of response to subunit inactivated influenza vaccine. This clonotype has ten or more counts. TCRdb reanalysed the RT-PCR reads using MiXCR and keeps one entry per CDR3 protein. The table includes fewer than 600,000 distinct CDR3 sequences, about 7.2% detected once. V was shortened by 3 bases and J by 2 bases, with 1 base between the two germline ends. The CDR3 is made up of 12 amino acids. Germline CDR1 reads SNHLY; CDR2 reads FYNNEI. The clonotype originates from a man between 50 and 69 years old who received an inactivated influenza vaccine. The material sequenced was PBMCs from blood, taken around 25 months after vaccination. The chain joins TRBV2 to TRBJ2-2, with D unresolved. CDR3 in amino acids: CASSDNTGELFF. Here the CDR3 DNA reads TGTGCCAGCAGTGATAACACCGGGGAGCTGTTTTTT.